The 15 T cell receptor beta chains given below trace back to one sample, sequenced in a study of CD8+ T cells in alopecia areata. Reverse transcription of extracted RNA yielded cDNA, which provided the sequencing template. This table comes from immunoSEQ multiplex PCR, and its TCRdb copy is limited to in-frame clones, with some not included. Of approximately 150,000 clones detected, approximately 60% appear once; the ten largest clones hold more than 4.5%. The material sequenced was CD4+ T cells sorted from blood. The receptors originated from a human donor in good health.

This clone was detected only a few times. The chain links TRBV27 to TRBJ2-1; perhaps D is TRBD1 or TRBD2 (5 bases each). With 5 bases removed from V and 4 bases from J, the gap between germline ends came to 15 bases. The CDR3 runs to 15 residues. Germline assignment: CDR1 MNHEY and CDR2 SMNVEV (reference sequence). CDR3 loop: CASSPWDGDYNEQFF. CDR3 nucleotides: TGTGCCAGCAGTCCCTGGGACGGCGATTACAATGAGCAGTTCTTC.

The CDR3 nucleotides read TGCAGCGTTGCGGTCATGGGCCAAGAGACCCAGTACTTC. Translation gives CSVAVMGQETQYF. The chain links TRBV29-1 to TRBJ2-5; D remains unclear. Germline V lookup: CDR1 SQVTM, CDR2 ANQGSEA. CDR3 length: 13 amino acids. With 4 bases removed from V and 1 base from J, the gap between germline ends came to 10 bases.

The chain links TRBV29-1 to TRBJ2-7; 7 nucleotides line up with TRBD2. V lost 6 bases, J lost 2 bases, and 7 bases stayed unmatched. Germline V CDR1 and CDR2: SQVTM, ANQGSEA. This CDR3 contains 13 residues. CDR3 sequence: CSVGGGGPYEQYF. CDR3 DNA: TGCAGCGTCGGTGGGGGAGGGCCCTACGAGCAGTACTTC.

The chain is built from TRBV29-1 and TRBJ1-2, with D tentatively TRBD1 (6 bases). The CDR3 covers 13 residues. Germline assignment: CDR1 SQVTM and CDR2 ANQGSEA. V lost 4 bases and J lost 6, with 15 bases in between. CDR3 sequence: CSVGSGERNGYTF. CDR3 coding DNA: TGCAGCGTTGGATCAGGGGAGCGGAATGGCTACACCTTC.

V gene TRBV15 combines with J gene TRBJ1-4; no clear D. Trimming took 9 bases from V and 8 from J, leaving 16 bases between them. The V gene's germline CDR1 is LNHNV and CDR2 YYDKDF (reference sequence). The CDR3 has 13 amino acids. CDR3 DNA: TGTGCCACAACAGTGAAGGGCGGGGAAAAACTGTTTTTT. Translating gives CATTVKGGEKLFF.

The rearrangement links TRBV10-3 to TRBJ2-3; maybe TRBD1 (6 bases). The V and J ends lost 0 bases and 4 bases respectively, with 8 bases between them. The CDR3 contains 14 residues. CDR1 is ENHRY and CDR2 is SYGVKD in the germline V gene. CDR3 coding DNA: TGTGCCATCAGTGAGTCTACAGGGCCAGATACGCAGTATTTT. Translating gives CAISESTGPDTQYF.

The rearrangement joins TRBV29-1 to TRBJ2-1; TRBD2 agrees at 14 bases. CDR1 and CDR2 (germline): SQVTM, ANQGSEA. Trimming took 4 bases from V and 2 from J; bases not matched to a gene: 13. The CDR3 length is 19 residues. CDR3 protein: CSVVYSGLAGDMTYNEQFF. The CDR3 DNA sequence: TGCAGCGTTGTATATTCGGGACTAGCGGGAGACATGACCTACAATGAGCAGTTCTTC.

The chain joins TRBV7-6 to TRBJ2-7, with D hard to call. With 5 bases removed from V and 5 bases from J, the gap between germline ends came to 13 bases. CDR1 SGHVS and CDR2 FNYEAQ come from the germline V gene. CDR3 size: 13 residues. CDR3 sequence (DNA): TGTGCCAGCAGCCCACAGCCGTTTAACGAGCAGTACTTC. Amino acids: CASSPQPFNEQYF.

The V and J genes are TRBV4-2 and TRBJ2-2; D unresolved. The CDR3 length is 14 residues. Germline V gene sequence: CDR1 LGHNA, CDR2 YNFKEQ. The V gene lost 4 bases and the J gene lost 1 base, with 7 bases spanning the gap. CDR3 bases: TGTGCCAGCAGCCCCCTACGGAACACCGGGGAGCTGTTTTTT. Translation gives CASSPLRNTGELFF.

CDR3 DNA: TGTGCCAGCAGCTTAGGGGCTAGCGGAACCACAGATACGCAGTATTTT. Its protein product is CASSLGASGTTDTQYF. The rearrangement uses TRBV7-4 and TRBJ2-3; 7 bases align to TRBD2. The germline V gene encodes CDR1 SGHVT and CDR2 SQSDAQ. CDR3 length equals 16 residues. The trim removed 1 base at V and 2 bases at J, leaving 6 bases unmatched.

J is TRBJ1-5 and V is TRBV7-8; 9 bases map to TRBD1. This CDR3 is 15 amino acids long. Trimming took 5 bases from V and 6 from J; bases not matched to a gene: 8. Germline assignment: CDR1 SGHVS and CDR2 FQNEAQ. The CDR3 bases are TGTGCCAGCAGCGGGGACAGGGTCTTTCGTCAGCCCCAGCATTTT. Amino acid sequence: CASSGDRVFRQPQHF.

This chain uses TRBV30 with TRBJ2-3; TRBD2 agrees at 8 bases. The ends lost 5 bases at V and 2 bases at J; junction bases unmatched: 6. The germline V gene has CDR1 GTSNPN and CDR2 SVGIG (reference sequence). The length of the CDR3 is 14 residues. CDR3 in DNA: TGTGCCTGGGTCCTAGCGGGCCCCACAGATACGCAGTATTTT. Protein product: CAWVLAGPTDTQYF.

The CDR3 coding sequence is TGCGCCAGCAGCCCACGACCGGGCGACGACAATGAGCAGTTCTTC. Amino acids: CASSPRPGDDNEQFF. The chain combines TRBV5-1 with TRBJ2-1; D ambiguous. CDR1 is SGHRS, CDR2 YFSETQ, per germline. The CDR3 runs to 15 residues. Trimming took 4 bases from V and 5 from J, leaving 16 bases between them. The full variable domain, in which reference TRBV5-1 and TRBJ2-1 provide the parts outside the CDR3, is KAGVTQTPRYLIKTRGQQVTLSCSPISGHRSVSWYQQTPGQGLQFLFEYFSETQRNKGNFPGRFSGRQFSNSRSEMNVSTLELGDSALYLCASSPRPGDDNEQFFGPGTRLTVL.

This clone was seen only a few times. The rearrangement joins TRBV6-5 to TRBJ2-7; D unclear. The CDR3 sequence is 13 residues long. Germline assignment: CDR1 MNHEY and CDR2 SVGAGI. Trimming removed 9 bases from V and 2 bases from J, with 14 bases in between. The CDR3 is CASGKGRTYEQYF. The CDR3 DNA reads as TGTGCCAGTGGGAAGGGCAGAACCTACGAGCAGTACTTC.

To note about this clone: In the same sample, other DNA sequences code for this CDR3. The chain links TRBV5-1 to TRBJ1-2, with no clear D. V lost 0 bases and J lost 3, with 6 bases in between. CDR1 is SGHRS and CDR2 is YFSETQ in the germline V gene. This CDR3 spans 13 amino acids. The CDR3 spells CASSLARDYGYTF. The CDR3 DNA follows: TGCGCCAGCAGCTTGGCGAGGGACTATGGCTACACCTTC.